This entry lists 11 T cell receptor beta chains sequenced from one sample in a study of post-analysis software for immune sequencing data. Notes on the study in general: Relative to controls, patients had several TRBV segments at higher frequency, with TRBV5-6, TRBV5-1 and TRBV20-1 among these.

No antigen is known for these receptors. TCR beta cDNA libraries included unique molecular identifiers. TCRdb reprocessed the PCR reads via MiXCR and lists one record per CDR3 protein. The table includes fewer than 900,000 distinct CDR3 sequences, about 45% detected once. The source material was blood. These receptor sequences come from a girl between 5 and 17 years old with multiple sclerosis.

The chain recombines TRBV5-6 with TRBJ1-1; D is undetermined. Trimming shortened V by 6 bases and J by 0 bases, and 15 bases separated the two germline ends. Germline V gene sequence: CDR1 SGHDT, CDR2 YYEEEE. This CDR3 contains 15 residues. CDR3 sequence: CASTPDGFLNTEAFF. DNA for the CDR3: TGTGCCAGCACCCCCGATGGGTTCCTGAACACTGAAGCTTTCTTT.

This clonotype appeared a few times. J is TRBJ2-3 and V is TRBV2; D call uncertain. This CDR3 spans 12 amino acids. The V end lost 10 bases, the J end lost 5 bases, and 13 bases lay between the germline ends. Germline values: CDR1 SNHLY, CDR2 FYNNEI. The CDR3 DNA reads TGTGCCAACTCATACACCAGAGATACGCAGTATTTT. It is translated as CANSYTRDTQYF.

Many counts were recorded for this clonotype. The chain joins TRBV29-1 to TRBJ2-5; a possible D gene is TRBD2 (6 bases). V lost 3 bases, J lost 2 bases, and 10 bases lay in between. CDR1 is SQVTM, CDR2 ANQGSEA, per germline. The CDR3 spans 13 residues. The CDR3 is CSVDPSAQETQYF. CDR3 nucleotides: TGCAGCGTTGATCCTAGCGCACAAGAGACCCAGTACTTC.

CDR3 amino acids: CASTLSRSSYNEQFF. The CDR3 DNA sequence: TGTGCCAGCACCCTTTCCCGAAGCTCCTACAATGAGCAGTTCTTC. V is TRBV6-8 and J is TRBJ2-1; no clear D. Per germline, CDR1 MNHGY and CDR2 SAAAGT. This CDR3 comprises 15 residues. Deletions cut 7 bases from V and 0 bases from J, with 13 bases between.

This clonotype turned up a few times. V gene TRBV6-1 combines with J gene TRBJ2-3; 7 nucleotides agree with TRBD2. V dropped 6 bases and J dropped 4; count of bases not matched to a gene: 7. Germline V gives CDR1 MNHNS, CDR2 SASEGT. CDR3 length: 14 amino acids. CDR3 DNA: TGTGCCAGCAGCCCCAGCGGGAACCCAGATACGCAGTATTTT. This codes for CASSPSGNPDTQYF.

The rearrangement uses TRBV4-1 and TRBJ2-1; 11 nucleotides match TRBD2. Per germline, CDR1 MGHRA and CDR2 YSYEKL. J lost 7 bases, V lost 4 bases, and 6 bases had no gene match. The CDR3 runs 15 residues. The CDR3 sequence is CASSRLGLAVNEQFF. CDR3 bases: TGCGCCAGCAGCCGTCTGGGACTAGCGGTTAATGAGCAGTTCTTC.

In its sample, this clonotype was seen a few times. CDR3 coding DNA: TGCAGTGCTAGAGATCAGACCTATGGCTACACCTTC. Protein: CSARDQTYGYTF. The rearrangement joins TRBV20-1 to TRBJ1-2, with D hard to call. Per the germline V gene, CDR1 is DFQATT and CDR2 is SNEGSKA (reference sequence). The CDR3 runs to 12 residues. Trimming pared 0 bases from V and 4 bases from J, leaving 6 bases between.

This clonotype was picked up a small number of times. The genes are TRBV20-1 and TRBJ1-2; 7 positions agree with TRBD1. The CDR3 spans 15 residues. The ends lost 0 bases at V and 3 bases at J; junction bases unmatched: 7. Germline CDR1 reads DFQATT; CDR2 reads SNEGSKA (reference sequence). CDR3 bases: TGCAGTGCTAGAGACCCGACAGGGCTGCACTATGGCTACACCTTC. This sequence encodes CSARDPTGLHYGYTF.

This clonotype was detected a few times. The rearrangement uses TRBV7-9 and TRBJ1-2; D is perhaps TRBD1 (6 bases). Between the trimmed V and J ends, which lost 10 bases and 2 bases, there was a span of 20 bases. Germline CDR1 and CDR2: SEHNR and FQNEAQ (reference sequence). The CDR3 consists of 15 residues. The CDR3, as DNA: TGTGCCACCCACGGGGGGGCAGCTTGGAACTATGGCTACACCTTC. Translated: CATHGGAAWNYGYTF. The whole variable domain, filled in from reference TRBV7-9 and TRBJ1-2, reads DTGVSQNPRHKITKRGQNVTFRCDPISEHNRLYWYRQTLGQGPEFLTYFQNEAQLEKSRLLSDRFSAERPKGSFSTLEIQRTEQGDSAMYLCATHGGAAWNYGYTFGSGTRLTVV.

The gene calls are TRBV12-3 or TRBV12-4 and TRBJ2-1, with 13 nucleotides matching TRBD2. The V and J ends lost 5 bases and 9 bases, in that order; junction bases with no gene match: 7. The CDR3 is 15 residues long. The CDR3 protein is CASSPGLAGVSEQFF. The CDR3 nucleotides read TGTGCCAGCAGTCCAGGACTAGCGGGAGTTAGTGAGCAGTTCTTC.

The chain uses TRBV4-2 and TRBJ2-4, with D unclear. Near its end, the DNA agrees better with TRBJ2-7, so the J call may be wrong. The CDR3 has 15 residues. Germline CDR1 and CDR2: LGHNA and YNFKEQ. CDR3 protein: CASSQEGRKTYEQYF. Written as DNA, the CDR3 is TGTGCCAGCAGCCAAGAGGGCAGAAAGACCTACGAGCAGTACTTC.